The 23 T cell receptor beta chains in this list originate from one sample, sequenced in a study of T cell clusters in autoimmune cytopenias. One tube held mixed TRB-A and TRB-B primer pools for touch-down PCR. TCRdb re-called the multiplex PCR reads; one entry per CDR3 protein, DNA not given. The specimen's table records some 5,900 distinct CDR3 sequences. Tens of thousands of genome equivalents of blood DNA were amplified for TRB. Material for sequencing was peripheral blood. These receptors came from a human donor with an autoimmune cytopenia or autoimmune hepatitis (not recorded which).

By frequency, this clonotype registers medium-sized. The J gene is TRBJ2-5, the V gene TRBV19; TCRdb selects TRBD2, and the lack of DNA leaves this call unchecked. The CDR3 loop spans 12 amino acids. Germline CDR1 LNHDA, CDR2 SQIVND (reference sequence). The CDR3 here is CASSEGGETQYF.

This clonotype ranks as medium-sized in terms of frequency. The chain uses TRBV12-3 or TRBV12-4 and TRBJ2-1. The CDR3 extends over 14 amino acids. CDR3: CASSFSAGDNEQFF.

This clonotype is identified as medium-sized from frequency. The chain employs TRBV19 and TRBJ1-6; with no DNA, the TCRdb D assignment of TRBD1 cannot be verified. The CDR3 runs to 16 residues. Germline CDR1 is LNHDA and CDR2 is SQIVND (reference sequence). The CDR3 loop is CASSTQQGAMNSPLHF.

V gene TRBV5-1 combines with J gene TRBJ2-7; TCRdb indicates TRBD1, and absent DNA this call remains unverified. The CDR3 contains 13 residues. Germline values: CDR1 SGHRS, CDR2 YFSETQ. This chain's CDR3 is CASRRDEAYEQYF.

Frequency places this clonotype as medium-sized. This sequence joins TRBV19 and TRBJ1-4. The CDR3 extends over 16 amino acids. Per the germline V gene, CDR1 is LNHDA and CDR2 is SQIVND (reference sequence). The chain's CDR3 is CASSIPRKRSGEKLFF. The full variable domain, rest sourced from reference TRBV19 and TRBJ1-4, is DGGITQSPKYLFRKEGQNVTLSCEQNLNHDAMYWYRQDPGQGLRLIYYSQIVNDFQKGDIAEGYSVSREKKESFPLTVTSAQKNPTAFYLCASSIPRKRSGEKLFFGSGTQLSVL.

V gene TRBV11-2 combines with J gene TRBJ2-7; TCRdb indicates TRBD2, and absent DNA this call remains unverified. The CDR3 loop spans 17 amino acids. Germline CDR1 is SGHAT and CDR2 is FQNNGV. The CDR3 here is CASSWGQQAGKSYEQYF.

V usage is TRBV6-5 and J usage is TRBJ2-7; TCRdb designates TRBD1, a call that cannot be tested without DNA. The CDR3 has 16 residues. CDR1 and CDR2 from the germline V gene are MNHEY and SVGAGI. CDR3 sequence reads: CASSKKGRGFVYEQYF.

This clonotype is called medium-sized based on its frequency. The chain couples TRBV7-6 to TRBJ2-5; absent DNA, TCRdb's TRBD2 call cannot be checked. In germline, CDR1 is SGHVS, CDR2 FNYEAQ. The CDR3 spans 16 residues. The CDR3 protein is CASSPGGTRLSETQYF. Together with reference TRBV7-6 and TRBJ2-5, the CDR3 gives the full variable domain: GAGVSQSPRYKVTKRGQDVALRCDPISGHVSLYWYRQALGQGPEFLTYFNYEAQQDKSGLPNDRFSAERPEGSISTLTIQRTEQRDSAMYRCASSPGGTRLSETQYFGPGTRLLVL.

The chain recombines TRBV7-2 with TRBJ2-6; TCRdb's D gene call, TRBD1, goes unchecked for lack of DNA. Germline V gives CDR1 SGHTA, CDR2 FQGNSA. CDR3 length: 15 amino acids. The CDR3 protein is CASSRPSSGANVLTF.

The rearrangement links TRBV7-2 to TRBJ2-1; TCRdb's D call of TRBD2 is untestable without DNA. Germline CDR1 and CDR2: SGHTA and FQGNSA. CDR3 length equals 15 residues. The CDR3 loop is CASSPGTSGVDEQFF.

The chain recombines TRBV15 with TRBJ1-1. This CDR3 spans 14 amino acids. Germline V gene data show CDR1 as LNHNV and CDR2 as YYDKDF (reference sequence). The CDR3: CATSVGSMDTEAFF.

The chain employs TRBV5-6 and TRBJ2-7; TCRdb gives TRBD2 as the D gene, but with no DNA this cannot be confirmed. The CDR3 contains 16 residues. Germline CDR1 SGHDT, CDR2 YYEEEE. Here the CDR3 reads CASSSPRSGLSYEQYF. The full variable domain, its missing parts supplied by reference TRBV5-6 and TRBJ2-7, is DAGVTQSPTHLIKTRGQQVTLRCSPKSGHDTVSWYQQALGQGPQFIFQYYEEEERQRGNFPDRFSGHQFPNYSSELNVNALLLGDSALYLCASSSPRSGLSYEQYFGPGTRLTVT.

Considering frequency, this clonotype is medium-sized (0.01 to 0.1%). V is TRBV5-4 and J is TRBJ2-7; TCRdb outputs TRBD1, but without DNA this stays unchecked. The length of the CDR3 is 16 residues. Germline V gene sequence: CDR1 SGHNT, CDR2 YYREEE (reference sequence). The CDR3: CASSSTGGGRLEEQYF. Using reference TRBV5-4 and TRBJ2-7 for the parts outside the CDR3, the full variable domain is ETGVTQSPTHLIKTRGQQVTLRCSSQSGHNTVSWYQQALGQGPQFIFQYYREEENGRGNFPPRFSGLQFPNYSSELNVNALELDDSALYLCASSSTGGGRLEEQYFGPGTRLTVT.

V gene TRBV11-1 combines with J gene TRBJ2-5; TCRdb picks TRBD1, but there is no DNA to check that call. The CDR3 is 15 amino acids. Per the germline V gene, CDR1 is SGHAT and CDR2 is FQDESV (reference sequence). The CDR3 loop reads CASSPSGTWGETQYF. The entire variable domain, with the rest obtained from reference TRBV11-1 and TRBJ2-5, is as follows: EAEVAQSPRYKITEKSQAVAFWCDPISGHATLYWYRQILGQGPELLVQFQDESVVDDSQLPKDRFSAERLKGVDSTLKIQPAELGDSAMYLCASSPSGTWGETQYFGPGTRLLVL.

The chain recombines TRBV6-2 or TRBV6-3 with TRBJ1-1. The CDR3 consists of 15 residues. Germline V gene data show CDR1 as MNHEY and CDR2 as SVGEGT. CDR3 loop: CASRADSLGNTEAFF.

This clonotype is called medium-sized based on its frequency. The J gene is TRBJ2-1, the V gene TRBV6-5; TCRdb picks TRBD2, but there is no DNA to check that call. This CDR3 spans 14 amino acids. Germline assignment: CDR1 MNHEY and CDR2 SVGAGI. The CDR3 loop is CASSRGGSYNEQFF.

The chain is built from TRBV18 and TRBJ1-2; the D call from TCRdb, TRBD1, cannot be confirmed without DNA. From germline, CDR1 is KGHSH and CDR2 LQKENI. The CDR3 sequence is 13 residues long. The CDR3 sequence is CASSPGPGYGYTF. Together with reference TRBV18 and TRBJ1-2, the CDR3 gives the full variable domain: NAGVMQNPRHLVRRRGQEARLRCSPMKGHSHVYWYRQLPEEGLKFMVYLQKENIIDESGMPKERFSAEFPKEGPSILRIQQVVRGDSAAYFCASSPGPGYGYTFGSGTRLTVV.

The rearrangement uses TRBV18 and TRBJ2-7; TCRdb's D call of TRBD1 is untestable without DNA. The CDR3 has 13 amino acids. Germline lookup yields CDR1 KGHSH and CDR2 LQKENI. The CDR3 is CASSSDINGEQYF.

The chain is built from TRBV19 and TRBJ1-5; TCRdb's assignment of TRBD1 cannot be checked, as there is no DNA. Germline assignment: CDR1 LNHDA and CDR2 SQIVND (reference sequence). The CDR3 has 17 amino acids. CDR3 residues: CASSISGTGLSYQPQHF.

The V gene is TRBV5-1, the J gene TRBJ2-1; the TCRdb D gene call, TRBD1, has no DNA to confirm it. Germline loops: CDR1 SGHRS, CDR2 YFSETQ. The CDR3 extends over 17 amino acids. CDR3 sequence reads: CASSLGAGGGPWDEQFF.

V usage is TRBV5-1 and J usage is TRBJ2-5; lacking DNA, the TRBD1 call made by TCRdb goes unchecked. Germline assignment: CDR1 SGHRS and CDR2 YFSETQ. The CDR3 extends over 14 amino acids. The CDR3 sequence is CASSPTGSGETQYF.

This clonotype counts as medium-sized by frequency. This chain joins TRBV19 and TRBJ2-2; TCRdb's D call of TRBD2 is untestable without DNA. Germline V CDR1 and CDR2: LNHDA, SQIVND (reference sequence). This CDR3 comprises 17 residues. CDR3 in amino acids: CASSTSGRAGGAGELFF.

The J gene is TRBJ2-1, the V gene TRBV12-3 or TRBV12-4; lacking DNA, the TRBD1 call made by TCRdb goes unchecked. This CDR3 has 11 amino acids. The CDR3 protein is CAQMRGRGQFF.